Listed here is a single T cell receptor beta chain. The antigen remains unidentified. The entry originates in a study of cytomegalovirus exposure and HLA in healthy donors. Regarding the study as a whole: A missense variant in DCLRE1C was later tied to TCR beta V- and J-gene trimming. Fewer N-insertions (relative to the approximately 670-donor mean) were reportedly seen in an Asian-associated ancestry cluster in a later analysis.

Primers included in the PCR were 60 Vbeta and 13 Jbeta primers. Generated by immunoSEQ multiplex PCR, the TCRdb table keeps only in-frame clones and is missing some. The sample comprises under 200,000 clones, roughly four fifths of which are singletons, and approximately 1.4% rests with the top ten. V was trimmed by 10 bases and J by 0 bases, leaving 11 bases between them. The CDR3 spans 13 residues. Germline V gene sequence: CDR1 MDHEN, CDR2 SYDVKM. Sequencing input: PBMCs. The chain employs TRBV28 and TRBJ2-3, with D unresolved. This receptor was identified in a man between 18 and 29 years old in good health and CMV-seronegative. The CDR3 loop reads CAIESSSTDTQYF. The CDR3 DNA is TGTGCCATAGAGTCATCTAGCACAGATACGCAGTATTTT.